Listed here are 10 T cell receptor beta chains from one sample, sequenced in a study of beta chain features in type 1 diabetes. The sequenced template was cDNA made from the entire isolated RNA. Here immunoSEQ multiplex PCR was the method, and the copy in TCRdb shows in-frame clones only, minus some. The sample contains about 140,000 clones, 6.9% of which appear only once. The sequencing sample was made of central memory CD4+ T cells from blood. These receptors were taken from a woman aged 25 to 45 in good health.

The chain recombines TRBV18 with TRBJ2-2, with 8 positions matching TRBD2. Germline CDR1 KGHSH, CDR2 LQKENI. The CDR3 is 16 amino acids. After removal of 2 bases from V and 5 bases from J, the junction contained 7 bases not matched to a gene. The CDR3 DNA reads TGTGCCAGCTCACCATCCAGAGCGGGAGTTACCGGGGAGCTGTTTTTT. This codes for CASSPSRAGVTGELFF.

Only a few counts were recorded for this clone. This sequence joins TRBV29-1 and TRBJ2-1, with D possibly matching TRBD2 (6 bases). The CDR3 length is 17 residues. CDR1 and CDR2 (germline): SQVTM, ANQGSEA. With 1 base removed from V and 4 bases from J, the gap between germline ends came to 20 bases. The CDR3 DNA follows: TGCAGCGTTGAAGTCCTCAATCGGGACTCTTTGTACAATGAGCAGTTCTTC. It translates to CSVEVLNRDSLYNEQFF.

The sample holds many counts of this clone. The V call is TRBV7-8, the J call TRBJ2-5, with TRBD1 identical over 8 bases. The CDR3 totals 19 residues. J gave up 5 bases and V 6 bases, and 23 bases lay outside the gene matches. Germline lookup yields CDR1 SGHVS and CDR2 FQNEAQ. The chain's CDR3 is CASSSGFHTGGNLMETQYF. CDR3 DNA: TGTGCCAGCAGTTCCGGATTTCATACAGGGGGAAATCTTATGGAGACCCAGTACTTC.

The CDR3 sequence: CASSLRVTEQYF. The CDR3 DNA reads TGTGCCAGCAGTCTCAGGGTTACCGAGCAGTACTTC. This sequence joins TRBV28 and TRBJ2-7; TRBD1 is a possible D gene (5 bases). Germline CDR1 is MDHEN and CDR2 is SYDVKM. The CDR3 runs to 12 residues. V lost 5 bases and J lost 6, with 11 bases in between.

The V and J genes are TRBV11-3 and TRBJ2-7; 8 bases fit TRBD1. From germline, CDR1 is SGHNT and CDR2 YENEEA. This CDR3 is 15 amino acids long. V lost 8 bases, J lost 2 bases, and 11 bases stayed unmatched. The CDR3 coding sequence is TGTGCCAGCCTTCTTACGGACAGGGATACCTACGAGCAGTACTTC. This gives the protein CASLLTDRDTYEQYF.

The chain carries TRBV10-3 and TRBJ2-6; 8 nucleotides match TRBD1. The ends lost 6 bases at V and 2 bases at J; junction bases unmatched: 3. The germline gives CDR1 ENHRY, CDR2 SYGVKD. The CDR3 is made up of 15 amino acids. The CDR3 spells CAIRQGEAGANVLTF. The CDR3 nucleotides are TGTGCCATCAGACAGGGGGAGGCTGGGGCCAACGTCCTGACTTTC.

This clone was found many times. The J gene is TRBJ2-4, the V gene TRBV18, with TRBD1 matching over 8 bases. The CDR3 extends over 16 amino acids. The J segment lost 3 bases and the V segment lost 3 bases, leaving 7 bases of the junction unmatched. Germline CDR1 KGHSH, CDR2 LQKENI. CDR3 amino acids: CASSPSTGVGKNIQYF. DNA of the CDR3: TGTGCCAGCTCACCTTCGACAGGGGTCGGCAAAAACATTCAGTACTTC.

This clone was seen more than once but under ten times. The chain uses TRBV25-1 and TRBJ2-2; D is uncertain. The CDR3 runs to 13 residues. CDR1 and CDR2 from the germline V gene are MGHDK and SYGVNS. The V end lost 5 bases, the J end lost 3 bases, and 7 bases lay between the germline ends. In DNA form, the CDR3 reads TGTGCCAGCAGTAAACTCCACACCGGGGAGCTGTTTTTT. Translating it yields CASSKLHTGELFF. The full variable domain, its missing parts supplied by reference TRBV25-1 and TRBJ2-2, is EADIYQTPRYLVIGTGKKITLECSQTMGHDKMYWYQQDPGMELHLIHYSYGVNSTEKGDLSSESTVSRIRTEHFPLTLESARPSHTSQYLCASSKLHTGELFFGEGSRLTVL.

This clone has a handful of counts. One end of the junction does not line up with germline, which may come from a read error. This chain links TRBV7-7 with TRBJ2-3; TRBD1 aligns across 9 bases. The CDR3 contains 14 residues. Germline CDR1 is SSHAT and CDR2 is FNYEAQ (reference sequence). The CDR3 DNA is TGTGCTAGCAGCCCAGGGACAGGGCCAGATACGCAGTATTTT. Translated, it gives CASSPGTGPDTQYF.

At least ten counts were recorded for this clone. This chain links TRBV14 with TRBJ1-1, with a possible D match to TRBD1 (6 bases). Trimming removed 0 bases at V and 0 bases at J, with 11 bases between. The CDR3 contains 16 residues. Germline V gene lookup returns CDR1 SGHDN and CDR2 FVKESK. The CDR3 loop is CASSQDGNRVNTEAFF. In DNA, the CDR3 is TGTGCCAGCAGCCAAGATGGTAACAGGGTGAACACTGAAGCTTTCTTT. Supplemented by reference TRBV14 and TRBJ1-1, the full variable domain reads EAGVTQFPSHSVIEKGQTVTLRCDPISGHDNLYWYRRVMGKEIKFLLHFVKESKQDESGMPNNRFLAERTGGTYSTLKVQPAELEDSGVYFCASSQDGNRVNTEAFFGQGTRLTVV.